Presented here are 2 T cell receptor beta chains from one specimen sequenced in a study of T cell responses to AZD1222 COVID-19 vaccine. The assay was immunoSEQ multiplex PCR, and TCRdb's table has in-frame clones only and misses some. Of 64,000 or so clones listed, 80% to 85% are singletons. This sample comprised peripheral blood, obtained on day 0 of AZD1222 vaccination. These receptors all come from an adult in good health.

This clone was picked up one time. The chain is built from TRBV3-1 (or the pseudogene TRBV3-2) and TRBJ2-3; D is perhaps TRBD1 (5 bases). The germline V and J ends were trimmed by 5 bases and 8 bases, with 11 bases remaining between them. This CDR3 region has 12 residues. CDR1 is LGHDT and CDR2 is YNNKEL in the germline V gene (reference sequence). CDR3 coding DNA: TGTGCCAGCAGCATTGAGCAGGGTACGCAGTATTTT. It codes for CASSIEQGTQYF.

This clone was observed once. V and J are TRBV7-7 and TRBJ2-7; possibly TRBD2 for D (5 bases). V lost 1 base and J lost 5, with 15 bases in between. The CDR3 totals 15 residues. Germline assignment: CDR1 SSHAT and CDR2 FNYEAQ (reference sequence). In DNA form, the CDR3 reads TGTGCCAGCAGCTTAGGTTCGGGGTGGATGGACGAGCAGTACTTC. This sequence encodes CASSLGSGWMDEQYF.